This T cell receptor beta chain was observed in a study of radiation and T cells in renal cell carcinoma. Noted time point: blood 2 weeks post-SBRT. Treatment: 15 Gy SBRT to primary tumor, nephrectomy 4 weeks later. Generated by immunoSEQ multiplex PCR, the TCRdb table keeps only in-frame clones and is missing some. The data contain about 49,000 clones, 80% of them singletons. The starting material was blood, obtained from a patient whose treatment included radiotherapy and nephrectomy. The TCR sequence derives from a woman between 70 and 85 years old with renal cell carcinoma.

CDR3 in amino acids: CASSPTGGLTHTQYF. Here the CDR3 DNA reads TGTGCCAGCAGTCCCACAGGGGGACTCACTCATACGCAGTATTTT. The chain links TRBV6-1 to TRBJ2-3, with 8 bases that match TRBD1. V shed 5 bases, J shed 7 bases, and the junction held 11 bases outside the gene matches. The CDR3 has 15 residues. The germline V gene encodes CDR1 MNHNS and CDR2 SASEGT.